This T cell receptor (beta chain) is from a study of blood T cell repertoires in COVID-19 (TCRdb year 2020). Regarding the complete study: The collaborator samples originated in the United States, Italy and Spain and spanned the acute and convalescent phases of COVID-19. Subjects who had been exposed to COVID-19, were actively infected with it, or had recovered from it provided the deeply sampled blood TCRbeta repertoires that made up the dataset. The material from the prospective study consisted of cDNA or gDNA derived from T cells, B-cell-depleted T cells, or PBMCs. Samples came from the ongoing ImmuneRACE study (first 160 participants) plus 1,254 subjects from 6 global collaborators. Sample metadata almost always included a de-identified subject ID, COVID-19 status, age in years and sex. The repertoires were made available in a free public database intended to serve as a resource for research on the immune response to SARS-CoV-2. Where available, HLA class I and class II types were taken from metadata supplied by the sample provider and were not determined by assay-based typing. The paper's findings and limits, for the study overall: The amount of clinical and demographic metadata varied by source and participant and was provided uncurated.

TCRbeta CDR3 regions were amplified from genomic DNA by means of the immunoSEQ Assay, a bias-controlled multiplex PCR. From the authors' description of their analysis: Nucleated cell counts per sample were estimated from amplification of reference gene primers within the assay. To quantify the absolute abundance of each unique TCRbeta CDR3 rearrangement, sequence reads were collapsed and filtered. For each sample, productive Simpson clonality was calculated by taking the square root of Simpson's diversity index across productive rearrangements. In its TCRdb copy, this immuneACCESS table keeps in-frame sequences only and misses some clones. Where compared with another copy, unresolved V genes explain less than half of these, and the others have no known cause. D and trimming were read from the DNA, whereas the V and J calls and clone size are those reported in that table. The sample data list approximately 150,000 clones, and about 83% of these were observed just once. The biggest ten clones account for 8.5% to 9% of the sample.

As regards this clone: The target of this receptor is not known. No qualities accompany the bases; no much larger clone lies one base away.

The collaborating institutions used their own protocols to collect whole blood in K2EDTA tubes. Collaborator samples were shipped for TCRbeta analysis as frozen whole blood, isolated PBMCs, or DNA extracted from either sample type. V is clipped by 2 bases and J by 4 bases, and the sequence between their germline boundaries is 6 bases long. CDR1 and CDR2 were assigned from the germline V gene (reference sequence) as LGHDT and YNNKEL. The CDR3, cysteine through phenylalanine, is 13 amino acids long. Kept here is only the CDR3 DNA, which spans 39 bases and is read in frame from base 1. The sequence was obtained from a woman aged 45-65 years with active or convalescent COVID-19. Sequences were obtained from peripheral blood. The rearranged chain carries TRBV3-1 (or the pseudogene TRBV3-2) and TRBJ2-4; confidence is insufficient to name the D gene. The DNA reads TGTGCCAGCAGCCAATCCCTTAAAAACATTCAGTACTTC. This codes for CASSQSLKNIQYF.